A selection of T cell receptor beta chains follows, all from one sample in a study of blood T cell repertoires in COVID-19. The assay was immunoSEQ multiplex PCR, and TCRdb's table has in-frame clones only and misses some. Here the sample spans about 190,000 clones, roughly nine tenths being singletons. The sequenced sample was peripheral blood. These receptor sequences come from a man aged 65-85 years with active or convalescent COVID-19. CDR3s include the opening cysteine and the closing phenylalanine or tryptophan. A D gene is named only where the DNA matches it firmly. The size of a clone is reported for some rows only, either as once, few or many, or as a class for expanded clones.

V gene	clone size	J gene	D gene	CDR3 protein	CDR3 DNA
TRBV20-1	.	TRBJ1-3	.	CSALTGNTIYF	TGCAGTGCTTTAACAGGAAACACCATATATTTT
TRBV19	.	TRBJ1-6	.	CASKSANRNSPLHF	TGTGCCAGTAAGAGTGCGAACCGAAATTCACCCCTCCACTTT
TRBV18	.	TRBJ1-5	TRBD1	CASSPDRGGQPQHF	TGTGCCAGCTCCCCGGACAGGGGCGGACAGCCCCAGCATTTT
TRBV18	.	TRBJ1-5	.	CASSLRNRASNQPQHF	TGTGCCAGCTCACTGCGCAACAGGGCGAGCAATCAGCCCCAGCATTTT
TRBV6-5	once	TRBJ2-1	TRBD2	CASSREGRSYNEQFF	TGTGCCAGCAGCCGGGAGGGCCGATCCTACAATGAGCAGTTCTTC
TRBV7-2	once	TRBJ2-3	TRBD2	CASSRDPGLAGGRADTQYF	TGTGCCAGCAGTCGGGATCCGGGACTAGCGGGGGGGCGCGCAGATACGCAGTATTTT
TRBV29-1	.	TRBJ2-1	.	CSVATGYNEQFF	TGCAGCGTCGCCACAGGATACAATGAGCAGTTCTTC
TRBV9	.	TRBJ2-1	TRBD2	CASSPYWTSSEQFF	TGTGCCAGCAGCCCCTACTGGACTAGCAGTGAGCAGTTCTTC
TRBV28	.	TRBJ2-5	TRBD1	CASSSAGTGGTQYF	TGTGCCAGCAGTTCCGCCGGGACAGGGGGGACCCAGTACTTC
TRBV9	once	TRBJ1-2	TRBD1	CASSTSGQGPIYGYTF	TGTGCCAGCAGCACCTCGGGACAGGGTCCAATCTATGGCTACACCTTC
TRBV6-5	few	TRBJ1-1	.	CASSYSGANTEAFF	TGTGCCAGCAGTTACTCTGGGGCGAACACTGAAGCTTTCTTT
TRBV2	.	TRBJ1-5	.	CASSTTQGGQPQHF	TGTGCCAGCAGTACCACACAGGGTGGACAGCCCCAGCATTTT
TRBV5-1	.	TRBJ2-5	.	CASSWNREWETQYF	TGCGCCAGCAGCTGGAACAGGGAGTGGGAGACCCAGTACTTC
TRBV5-6	.	TRBJ1-2	TRBD1	CASSLATGVDYGYTF	TGTGCCAGCAGCTTGGCGACAGGGGTAGACTATGGCTACACCTTC
TRBV14	few	TRBJ2-1	.	CASSPTRVGEQFF	TGTGCCAGCAGCCCTACTAGAGTCGGTGAGCAGTTCTTC
TRBV5-1	.	TRBJ2-5	.	CASSGSEVETQYF	TGCGCCAGCAGCGGGTCGGAGGTGGAGACCCAGTACTTC
TRBV7-9	.	TRBJ1-3	.	CASAGGIGLSSGNTIYF	TGTGCCAGCGCGGGAGGTATTGGCCTCAGCTCTGGAAACACCATATATTTT
TRBV9	.	TRBJ2-2	TRBD1	CASSRGQSNTGELFF	TGTGCCAGCAGCCGGGGACAGTCGAACACCGGGGAGCTGTTTTTT
TRBV24-1	.	TRBJ2-3	TRBD1	CATSDSDRAASTDTQYF	TGTGCCACCAGTGATAGCGACAGGGCTGCTAGCACAGATACGCAGTATTTT
TRBV28	.	TRBJ2-7	.	CASSLAGQPYEQYF	TGTGCCAGCAGTTTAGCAGGACAGCCCTACGAGCAGTACTTC